This TCR beta chain derives from a study of blood T cell repertoires in COVID-19. About the research overall: T cells, B-cell-depleted T cells, or PBMCs supplied cDNA or gDNA.

There are 16 residues in the CDR3. V shed 5 bases and J shed 2 bases, with 13 bases lying between them. Per germline, CDR1 LNHDA and CDR2 SQIVND (reference sequence). Only in-frame clones appear in the TCRdb table, and some are missing; sequencing was by immunoSEQ multiplex PCR. The profile shows about 180,000 clones, 88% of them singletons. What was sequenced was peripheral blood. The clonotype comes from a woman aged 25-40 years with acute or convalescent COVID-19. The chain carries TRBV19 and TRBJ2-6; D perhaps matches TRBD1 (5 bases). The CDR3 here is CASSPQGAAGANVLTF. The CDR3, as DNA: TGTGCCAGTAGTCCCCAAGGGGCGGCTGGGGCCAACGTCCTGACTTTC.